A selection of T cell receptor beta chains follows, all from one sample in a study of blood T cell repertoires in COVID-19. TCRdb's copy holds only in-frame clones and misses some; the assay was immunoSEQ multiplex PCR. The sample has approximately 380,000 clones, roughly 85% seen once. The specimen sequenced was peripheral blood. These receptors were taken from a woman aged 18-29 years with acute or convalescent COVID-19. The CDR3 runs from the conserved cysteine through the conserved F or W. A D gene is named only where the DNA matches it firmly. Clone size appears in some rows only: once, few, many, or a class for an expanded clone.

TRBV2	TRBJ2-5	-	TRBD2	TGTGCCATAAGGTGGACTAGCGGGGGGGCCAGTTCAGAGACCCAGTACTTC	CAIRWTSGGASSETQYF
TRBV29-1	TRBJ2-7	-	-	TGCAGCGTTGAAGGTCCCAGCTACGAGCAGTACTTC	CSVEGPSYEQYF
TRBV2	TRBJ1-2	-	-	TGTGCCAGCAGTGATGGTTGGGCAGCCTATGGCTACACCTTC	CASSDGWAAYGYTF
TRBV24-1	TRBJ2-7	-	-	TGTGCCACCAGTGGGAGGGGGCAGTACGAGCAGTACTTC	CATSGRGQYEQYF
TRBV7-9	TRBJ1-4	-	TRBD1	TGTGCCAGCAGAGGACAGGGAGATGAAAAACTGTTTTTT	CASRGQGDEKLFF
TRBV7-9	TRBJ2-1	-	TRBD2	TGTGCCTTCCCAACCAGCGGGAGGGCCGGTGAGCAGTTCTTC	CAFPTSGRAGEQFF
TRBV5-1	TRBJ2-3	once	-	TGCGCCAGCAGCTTCAGTCTGCCGCCGGGGACAGATACGCAGTATTTT	CASSFSLPPGTDTQYF
TRBV6-5	TRBJ1-2	-	TRBD1	TGTGCCAGCAGTTACTCCCTGACAGGGGGTAACTATGGCTACACCTTC	CASSYSLTGGNYGYTF
TRBV6-5	TRBJ2-1	-	TRBD2	TGCATGACTAGCACCTACAATGAGCAGTTCTTC	CMTSTYNEQFF
TRBV19	TRBJ1-3	many	-	TGTGCCAGTAGTATAGCACAGGTTGGAAACACCATATATTTT	CASSIAQVGNTIYF
TRBV11-2	TRBJ1-5	-	-	TGTGCCAGCAGCTTAGGCCGGTCCGGGGGAAGGGGCAATCAGCCCCAGCATTTT	CASSLGRSGGRGNQPQHF
TRBV5-4	TRBJ1-2	-	-	TGTGCCAGCAGCTTGGGGGCGCAGGATTATGGCTACACCTTC	CASSLGAQDYGYTF
TRBV19	TRBJ1-2	-	-	TGTGCCAGTAGTATCAGACAGGTCGGGGGCTACACCTTC	CASSIRQVGGYTF
TRBV2	TRBJ1-4	-	-	TGTGCCGCACCACTACGAGGTCGAAGAAAGGAAAAACTGTTTTTT	CAAPLRGRRKEKLFF
TRBV28	TRBJ2-2	-	TRBD1	TGTGCCAGCAGCCAAAACCAGGGGGTACGGACCGGGGAGCTGTTTTTT	CASSQNQGVRTGELFF
TRBV15	TRBJ2-1	-	TRBD1	TGTGCCACCAGCAGAGTGGGGGACAGGGCCTACAATGAGCAGTTCTTC	CATSRVGDRAYNEQFF